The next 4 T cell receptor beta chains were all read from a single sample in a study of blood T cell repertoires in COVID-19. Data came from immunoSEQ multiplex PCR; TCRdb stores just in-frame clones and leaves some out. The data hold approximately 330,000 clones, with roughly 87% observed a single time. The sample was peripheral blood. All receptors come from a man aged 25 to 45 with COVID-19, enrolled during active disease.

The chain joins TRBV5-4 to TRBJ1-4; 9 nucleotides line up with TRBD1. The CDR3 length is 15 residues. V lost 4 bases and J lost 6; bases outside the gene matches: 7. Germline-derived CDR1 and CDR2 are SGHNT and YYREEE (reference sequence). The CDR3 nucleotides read TGTGCCAGCAGCGTAACCGGGACAGGGTATGAAAAACTGTTTTTT. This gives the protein CASSVTGTGYEKLFF.

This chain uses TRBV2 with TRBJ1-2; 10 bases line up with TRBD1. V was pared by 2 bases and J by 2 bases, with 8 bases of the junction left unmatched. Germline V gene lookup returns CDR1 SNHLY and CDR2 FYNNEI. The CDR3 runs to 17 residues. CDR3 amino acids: CASSENPTGGANYGYTF. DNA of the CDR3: TGTGCCAGCAGTGAAAACCCGACAGGGGGCGCAAACTATGGCTACACCTTC.

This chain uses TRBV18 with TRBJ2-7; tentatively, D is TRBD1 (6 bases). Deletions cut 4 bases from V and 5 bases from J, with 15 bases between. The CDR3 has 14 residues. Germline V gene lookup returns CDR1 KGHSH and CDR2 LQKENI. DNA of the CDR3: TGTGCCAGCTCACTTTCGACAGGATGGAACGAGCAGTACTTC. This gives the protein CASSLSTGWNEQYF.

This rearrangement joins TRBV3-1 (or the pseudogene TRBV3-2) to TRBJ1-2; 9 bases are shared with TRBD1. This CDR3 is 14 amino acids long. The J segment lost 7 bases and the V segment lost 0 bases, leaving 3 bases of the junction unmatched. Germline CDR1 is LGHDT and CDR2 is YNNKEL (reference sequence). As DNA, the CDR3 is TGTGCCAGCAGCCAAGAAGGGGACAGGGTTGGCTACACCTTC. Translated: CASSQEGDRVGYTF.